What follows are 8 T cell receptor beta chains derived from one specimen sequenced in a study of shared clonotypes between healthy human individuals. Naive CD8 cells comprised CD45RO-negative, CCR7-positively selected cells, excluding terminally differentiated effector memory CD45RA+ cells. Sequencing was performed with immunoSEQ multiplex PCR; in TCRdb, only in-frame clones are kept and a portion is missing. The table includes hundreds of thousands of clones, about 95% detected once. Sequencing was performed on naive CD8+ T cells sorted from blood. All receptors derive from a woman aged 25-40 years in good health.

The chain carries TRBV28 and TRBJ1-4; D is uncertain. The CDR3 spans 12 residues. The ends were cut back, 2 bases at V and 2 bases at J, with 0 bases in the middle. Per germline, CDR1 MDHEN and CDR2 SYDVKM. The DNA of the CDR3 is TGTGCCAGCAGTTTAACTAATGAAAAACTGTTTTTT. Residues: CASSLTNEKLFF.

V usage is TRBV5-4 and J usage is TRBJ2-2; tentatively, D is TRBD2 (6 bases). V was clipped by 5 bases and J by 4 bases, with 15 bases between them. This CDR3 has 15 residues. Germline-derived CDR1 and CDR2 are SGHNT and YYREEE (reference sequence). CDR3 DNA sequence: TGTGCCAGCAGTAGTGGGACTGGAAGCACCGGGGAGCTGTTTTTT. Protein sequence: CASSSGTGSTGELFF.

V gene TRBV11-3 combines with J gene TRBJ2-1; tentative D call: TRBD2 (6 bases). This CDR3 is built from 18 residues. V lost 5 bases to trimming and J lost 7 bases, with 27 bases between them. Germline CDR1 and CDR2: SGHNT and YENEEA. The CDR3 bases are TGTGCCAGCAGCCAGCATATATTTAGCGGCTTAGGGGTGAATGAGCAGTTCTTC. Its protein product is CASSQHIFSGLGVNEQFF. Combining the CDR3 with reference TRBV11-3 and TRBJ2-1 gives the whole variable domain EAGVVQSPRYKIIEKKQPVAFWCNPISGHNTLYWYLQNLGQGPELLIRYENEEAVDDSQLPKDRFSAERLKGVDSTLKIQPAELGDSAVYLCASSQHIFSGLGVNEQFFGPGTRLTVL.

The chain uses TRBV7-9 and TRBJ2-1; 9 nucleotides line up with TRBD1. Per the germline V gene, CDR1 is SEHNR and CDR2 is FQNEAQ (reference sequence). CDR3 length: 15 amino acids. J lost 4 bases, V lost 3 bases, and 4 bases had no gene match. CDR3 bases: TGTGCCAGCAGCTTCCTGGGACAGGGATACAATGAGCAGTTCTTC. Its translation: CASSFLGQGYNEQFF.

The chain combines TRBV28 with TRBJ1-1; D unresolved. Trimming removed 3 bases from V and 0 bases from J, with 8 bases in between. Germline CDR1 reads MDHEN; CDR2 reads SYDVKM. The CDR3 is made up of 14 amino acids. CDR3 amino acids: CASSFRPVNTEAFF. The CDR3 nucleotides are TGTGCCAGCAGTTTCAGACCGGTGAACACTGAAGCTTTCTTT.

The CDR3 coding sequence is TGTGCCAGCAGGACGGAGATGAACACCGGGGAGCTGTTTTTT. Translating it yields CASRTEMNTGELFF. The gene calls are TRBV7-6 and TRBJ2-2; D remains ambiguous. This CDR3 spans 14 amino acids. Germline V gene lookup returns CDR1 SGHVS and CDR2 FNYEAQ. V was shortened by 6 bases and J by 1 base, with 9 bases between the two germline ends.

The rearrangement joins TRBV4-1 to TRBJ2-3; possible D gene TRBD2, 6 bases. The ends were cut back, 0 bases at V and 2 bases at J, with 9 bases in the middle. Germline lookup yields CDR1 MGHRA and CDR2 YSYEKL. CDR3 length: 15 residues. CDR3 sequence (DNA): TGCGCCAGCAGCCAAGAGCGGGATATCACAGATACGCAGTATTTT. Translation: CASSQERDITDTQYF.

The chain joins TRBV7-3 to TRBJ2-2, with D possibly called TRBD1 or TRBD2 (5 bases each). The CDR3 length is 16 residues. Per germline, CDR1 SGHTA and CDR2 FQGTGA. The ends were cut back, 4 bases at V and 6 bases at J, with 18 bases in the middle. The CDR3 loop is CASSSGPTARAGELFF. CDR3 nucleotides: TGTGCCAGCAGCTCGGGACCGACGGCGAGGGCCGGGGAGCTGTTTTTT.